This T cell receptor beta chain was observed in a study of CD8 T cells in ankylosing spondylitis. Regarding the study as a whole: Made up of fewer than 10 highly homologous variants, a TCR beta motif appeared characteristic of ankylosing spondylitis blood. It was reported that disease-linked clones were significantly enriched in matched ankylosing spondylitis synovial fluid.

Making the TCR beta libraries involved quantitative 5'-RACE with molecular barcodes. Via MiXCR, TCRdb re-called the 5' RACE reads, giving one row per CDR3 protein. The data show about 500,000 distinct CDR3 sequences, over 4% seen once. This clonotype was seen only a few times. Its specificity is not known. The sequencing input was blood, either unsorted or a sorted T cell fraction (not recorded which). The TCR comes from a male donor with ankylosing spondylitis.

CDR3 residues: CASSNQGGETQYF. Here the CDR3 DNA reads TGTGCCAGCAGCAACCAGGGTGGAGAGACCCAGTACTTC. The chain combines TRBV2 with TRBJ2-5, with TRBD1 as a possible D gene (5 bases). V lost 6 bases, J lost 4 bases, and 12 bases lay in between. Germline CDR1 and CDR2: SNHLY and FYNNEI. The CDR3 runs 13 residues.